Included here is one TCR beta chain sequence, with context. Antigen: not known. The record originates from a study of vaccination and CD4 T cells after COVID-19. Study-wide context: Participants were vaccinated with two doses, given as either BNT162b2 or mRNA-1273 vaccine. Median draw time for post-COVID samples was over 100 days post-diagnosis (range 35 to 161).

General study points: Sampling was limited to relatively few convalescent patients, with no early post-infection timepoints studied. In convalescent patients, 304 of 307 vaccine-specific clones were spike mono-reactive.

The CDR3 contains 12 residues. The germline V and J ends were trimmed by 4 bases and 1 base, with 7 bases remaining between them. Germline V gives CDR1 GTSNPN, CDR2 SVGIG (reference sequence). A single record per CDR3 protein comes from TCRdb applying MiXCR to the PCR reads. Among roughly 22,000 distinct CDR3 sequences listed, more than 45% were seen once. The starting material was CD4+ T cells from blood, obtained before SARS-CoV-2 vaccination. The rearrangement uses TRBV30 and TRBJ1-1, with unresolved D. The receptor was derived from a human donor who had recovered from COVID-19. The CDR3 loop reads CAWKSQNTEAFF. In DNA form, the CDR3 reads TGTGCCTGGAAAAGTCAGAACACTGAAGCTTTCTTT. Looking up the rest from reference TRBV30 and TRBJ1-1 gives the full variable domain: SQTIHQWPATLVQPVGSPLSLECTVEGTSNPNLYWYRQAAGRGLQLLFYSVGIGQISSEVPQNLSASRPQDRQFILSSKKLLLSDSGFYLCAWKSQNTEAFFGQGTRLTVV.